This is a list of T cell receptor beta chains from one sample in a study of response to subunit inactivated influenza vaccine. TCRdb fed the RT-PCR reads into MiXCR, producing one record per CDR3 protein. The data hold 500,000 to 550,000 distinct CDR3 sequences, with roughly a quarter observed a single time. These sequences were also reported in another study, on T cells expressing NK-cell markers.

The sequencing here drew on CD4+ T cells sorted from PBMCs, taken about 11 days after vaccination. Receptor source: a man between 45 and 60 years old who received an inactivated influenza vaccine. Both conserved end residues are part of each CDR3. Each record gives: clone size, V gene, J gene, D gene, CDR3 DNA, CDR3 protein. A D gene is named only where the DNA matches it firmly. Rows give clone size only sometimes, using once, few, many, or a class for an expanded clone.

abundance: many
v_gene: TRBV7-2
j_gene: TRBJ1-6
d_gene: .
CDR3nt: TGTGCCAGCAGCTTAGACGGCGGGGTTTCACCCCTCCACTTT
CDR3aa: CASSLDGGVSPLHF

abundance: .
v_gene: TRBV5-6
j_gene: TRBJ2-2
d_gene: TRBD2
CDR3nt: TGTGCCAGCAGCTTGCTGGCTAGCGGGAAGAACACCGGGGAGCTGTTTTTT
CDR3aa: CASSLLASGKNTGELFF

abundance: .
v_gene: TRBV11-2
j_gene: TRBJ2-5
d_gene: TRBD2
CDR3nt: TGTGCCAGCAGCTTAGGTGTAGCGGGAGGGCTAAAAGAGACCCAGTACTTC
CDR3aa: CASSLGVAGGLKETQYF

abundance: .
v_gene: TRBV5-1
j_gene: TRBJ2-1
d_gene: .
CDR3nt: TGCGCCAGCAGACGACGGGACGGACTCAATGAGCAGTTCTTC
CDR3aa: CASRRRDGLNEQFF

abundance: .
v_gene: TRBV12-3/TRBV12-4
j_gene: TRBJ1-1
d_gene: .
CDR3nt: TGTGCCAGCTTACCTAGACATTCGGTGAACACTGAAGCTTTCTTT
CDR3aa: CASLPRHSVNTEAFF

abundance: .
v_gene: TRBV7-8
j_gene: TRBJ1-5
d_gene: .
CDR3nt: TGTGCCAGCAGCCTAGGGGTGGCCAATCAGCCCCAGCATTTT
CDR3aa: CASSLGVANQPQHF

abundance: .
v_gene: TRBV7-7
j_gene: TRBJ2-2
d_gene: TRBD1
CDR3nt: TGTGCTAGCAGCCAGGACAGGTCGTCAGGGGAGCTGTTTTTT
CDR3aa: CASSQDRSSGELFF

abundance: few
v_gene: TRBV11-2
j_gene: TRBJ2-1
d_gene: TRBD2
CDR3nt: TGTGCCAGCAGCTTGACTAGCGGGGGGTTTGTCAATGAGCAGTTCTTC
CDR3aa: CASSLTSGGFVNEQFF

abundance: .
v_gene: TRBV20-1
j_gene: TRBJ2-3
d_gene: TRBD2
CDR3nt: TGCAGTGCTAGAACCGTAGCGGGAGGGCCCCCGGATACGCAGTATTTT
CDR3aa: CSARTVAGGPPDTQYF

abundance: .
v_gene: TRBV29-1
j_gene: TRBJ2-1
d_gene: .
CDR3nt: TGCACCGCCTCCTACAATGAGCAGTTCTTC
CDR3aa: CTASYNEQFF

abundance: few
v_gene: TRBV6-5
j_gene: TRBJ2-1
d_gene: .
CDR3nt: TGTGCCAGCAGTTCTACGACTAGACGCGATGAGCAGTTCTTC
CDR3aa: CASSSTTRRDEQFF

abundance: few
v_gene: TRBV10-2
j_gene: TRBJ2-1
d_gene: .
CDR3nt: TGCGCCAGCAGTGGGAGGCTAGGCAATGAGCAGTTCTTC
CDR3aa: CASSGRLGNEQFF

abundance: .
v_gene: TRBV4-1
j_gene: TRBJ2-5
d_gene: .
CDR3nt: TGCGCCAGCAGCAGCCGGGCCTCACCCGGGGAGACCCAGTACTTC
CDR3aa: CASSSRASPGETQYF

abundance: .
v_gene: TRBV12-3/TRBV12-4
j_gene: TRBJ1-2
d_gene: TRBD1
CDR3nt: TGTGCCAGCAGGGGGGACAGCATTTCTGGGGATGGCTACACCTTC
CDR3aa: CASRGDSISGDGYTF